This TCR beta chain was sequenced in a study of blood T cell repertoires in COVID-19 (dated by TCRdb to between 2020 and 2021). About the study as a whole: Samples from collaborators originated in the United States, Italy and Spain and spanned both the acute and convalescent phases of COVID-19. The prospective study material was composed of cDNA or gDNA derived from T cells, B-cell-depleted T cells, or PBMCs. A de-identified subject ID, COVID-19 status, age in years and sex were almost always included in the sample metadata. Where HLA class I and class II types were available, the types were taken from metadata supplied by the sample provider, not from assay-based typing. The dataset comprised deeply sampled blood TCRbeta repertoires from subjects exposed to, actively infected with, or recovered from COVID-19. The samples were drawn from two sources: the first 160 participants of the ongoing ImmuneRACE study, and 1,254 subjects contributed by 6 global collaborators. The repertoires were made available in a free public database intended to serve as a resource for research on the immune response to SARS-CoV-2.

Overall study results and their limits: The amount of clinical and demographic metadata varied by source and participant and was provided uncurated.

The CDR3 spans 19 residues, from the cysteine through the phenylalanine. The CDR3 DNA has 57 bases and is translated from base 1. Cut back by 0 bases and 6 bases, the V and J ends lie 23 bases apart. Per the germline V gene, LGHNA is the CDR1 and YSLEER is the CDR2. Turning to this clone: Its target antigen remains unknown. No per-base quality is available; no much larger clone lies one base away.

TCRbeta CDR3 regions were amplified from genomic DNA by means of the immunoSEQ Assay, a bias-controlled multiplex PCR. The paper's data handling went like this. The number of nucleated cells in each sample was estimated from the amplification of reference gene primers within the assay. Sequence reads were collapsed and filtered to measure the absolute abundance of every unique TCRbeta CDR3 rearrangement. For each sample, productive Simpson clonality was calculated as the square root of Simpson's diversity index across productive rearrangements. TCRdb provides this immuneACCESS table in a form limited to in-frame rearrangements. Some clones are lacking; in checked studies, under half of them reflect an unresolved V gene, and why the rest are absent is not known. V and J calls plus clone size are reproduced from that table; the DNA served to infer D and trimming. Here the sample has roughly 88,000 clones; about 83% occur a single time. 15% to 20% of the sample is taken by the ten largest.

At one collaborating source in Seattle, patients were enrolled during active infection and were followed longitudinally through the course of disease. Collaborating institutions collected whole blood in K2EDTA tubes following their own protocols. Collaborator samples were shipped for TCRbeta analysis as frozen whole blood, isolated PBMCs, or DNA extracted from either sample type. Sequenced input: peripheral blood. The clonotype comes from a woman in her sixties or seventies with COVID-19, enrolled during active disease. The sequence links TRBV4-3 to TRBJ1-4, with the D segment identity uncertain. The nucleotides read TGCGCCAGCAGCCAAGATCGAGGAGGAATGCAGAAAGCCTATGAAAAACTGTTTTTT. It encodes CASSQDRGGMQKAYEKLFF.